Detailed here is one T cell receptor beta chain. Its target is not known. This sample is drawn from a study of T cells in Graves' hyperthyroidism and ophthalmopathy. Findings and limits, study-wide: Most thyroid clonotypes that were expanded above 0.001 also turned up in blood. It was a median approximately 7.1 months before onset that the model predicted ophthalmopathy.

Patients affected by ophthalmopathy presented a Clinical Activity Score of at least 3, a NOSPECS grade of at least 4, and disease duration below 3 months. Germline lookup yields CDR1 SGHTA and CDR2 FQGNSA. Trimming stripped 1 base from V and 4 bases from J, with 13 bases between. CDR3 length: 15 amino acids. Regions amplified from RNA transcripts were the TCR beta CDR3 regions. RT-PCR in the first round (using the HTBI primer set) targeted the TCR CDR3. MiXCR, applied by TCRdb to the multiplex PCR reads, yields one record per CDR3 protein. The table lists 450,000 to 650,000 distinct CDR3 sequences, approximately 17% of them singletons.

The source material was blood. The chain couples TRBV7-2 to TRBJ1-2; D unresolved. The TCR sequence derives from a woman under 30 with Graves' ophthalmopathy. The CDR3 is CASSLETSPTYGYTF. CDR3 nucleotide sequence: TGTGCCAGCAGCTTAGAAACGTCCCCCACCTATGGCTACACCTTC.